The 9 T cell receptor beta chains given below trace back to one sample, sequenced in a study of cytotoxic CD8 clonotypes in ibrutinib-treated CLL. Assay used: immunoSEQ multiplex PCR; TCRdb lists only in-frame clones, some missing. The data hold more than 50,000 clones, with approximately 57% observed a single time. The material was PBMCs, obtained after 12 months of ibrutinib treatment. These receptor sequences come from a human donor with chronic lymphocytic leukemia.

This clone showed up just a few times. V gene TRBV6-5 combines with J gene TRBJ2-1; 8 bases are a match to TRBD2. Germline V gives CDR1 MNHEY, CDR2 SVGAGI. Trimming cost V 8 bases and J 12 bases; bases outside gene matches: 12. CDR3 length equals 13 residues. The CDR3: CASWARGGTRQFF. DNA for the CDR3: TGTGCCAGCTGGGCCAGGGGAGGGACTAGGCAGTTCTTC.

This clone was counted a few times. The rearrangement links TRBV28 to TRBJ1-1; D is possibly TRBD1 (6 bases). CDR1 MDHEN and CDR2 SYDVKM come from the germline V gene. The CDR3 loop spans 15 amino acids. Trimming cost V 6 bases and J 4 bases, with 18 bases left between them. CDR3: CASSFTLGGVTEAFF. The CDR3 nucleotides are TGTGCCAGCAGCTTCACCCTAGGGGGGGTCACTGAAGCTTTCTTT.

Many counts were recorded for this clone. The chain links TRBV15 to TRBJ1-6; a weak D match, TRBD1 (5 bases). Per germline, CDR1 LNHNV and CDR2 YYDKDF (reference sequence). The CDR3 has 16 residues. The V and J ends lost 1 base and 10 bases respectively, with 17 bases between them. This CDR3 reads CATSRVGGEVGSPLHF. In DNA form, the CDR3 reads TGTGCCACCAGCAGAGTCGGGGGGGAGGTCGGATCACCCCTCCACTTT.

This clone was counted only a few times. The chain uses TRBV29-1 and TRBJ2-5; a weak D match, TRBD1 (5 bases). The CDR3 covers 14 residues. Trimming left V 6 bases short and J 2 bases short, with 16 bases between. The germline V gene has CDR1 SQVTM and CDR2 ANQGSEA. CDR3 DNA sequence: TGCAGCGTCGCCCAGGGCGGTAAACAAGAGACCCAGTACTTC. As protein: CSVAQGGKQETQYF.

The chain links TRBV5-1 to TRBJ2-2; TRBD2 might be the D (6 bases). Germline CDR1 reads SGHRS; CDR2 reads YFSETQ. Trimming shortened V by 0 bases and J by 5 bases, and 17 bases separated the two germline ends. This CDR3 contains 17 residues. DNA for the CDR3: TGCGCCAGCAGCTTGGAGACCGGGACTCTAAAAACCGGGGAGCTGTTTTTT. This codes for CASSLETGTLKTGELFF.

This clone was recorded at least ten times. The chain joins TRBV5-6 to TRBJ2-2, with D perhaps matching TRBD1 (5 bases). Trimming removed 5 bases at V and 2 bases at J, with 13 bases between. CDR3 length: 15 amino acids. Germline lookup yields CDR1 SGHDT and CDR2 YYEEEE. The CDR3: CASSQTGFNTGELFF. The CDR3 DNA is TGTGCCAGCAGTCAAACAGGTTTCAACACCGGGGAGCTGTTTTTT.

This chain links TRBV28 with TRBJ2-1, with TRBD2 matching 10 bases. V was clipped by 4 bases and J by 9 bases; unmatched bases: 12. Germline V gives CDR1 MDHEN, CDR2 SYDVKM. CDR3 length: 16 amino acids. This chain's CDR3 is CASSSTPLAGVSEQFF. CDR3 sequence (DNA): TGTGCCAGCAGTTCCACCCCTCTAGCGGGAGTGAGTGAGCAGTTCTTC.

There are many counts of this clone. The chain joins TRBV6-6 to TRBJ1-5, with D uncertain. The CDR3 is 12 amino acids. Trimming pared 5 bases from V and 4 bases from J, leaving 6 bases between. CDR1 is MNHNY, CDR2 SVGAGI, per germline (reference sequence). CDR3 sequence: CASSGGNQPQHF. The CDR3 region has the DNA TGTGCCAGCAGTGGAGGGAATCAGCCCCAGCATTTT.

This clone has more than one count but fewer than ten. V is TRBV19 and J is TRBJ1-3; 8 nucleotides match TRBD1. The V gene end was trimmed by 5 bases and the J gene end by 7 bases; junction bases not matched to a gene: 10. The germline CDR1 and CDR2 sequences are LNHDA and SQIVND (reference sequence). This CDR3 comprises 15 residues. Here the CDR3 DNA reads TGTGCCAGTAGTTCTGCGGGACAGGCCATCAACACCATATATTTT. Its protein is CASSSAGQAINTIYF. Looking up the rest from reference TRBV19 and TRBJ1-3 gives the full variable domain: DGGITQSPKYLFRKEGQNVTLSCEQNLNHDAMYWYRQDPGQGLRLIYYSQIVNDFQKGDIAEGYSVSREKKESFPLTVTSAQKNPTAFYLCASSSAGQAINTIYFGEGSWLTVV.